The 13 T cell receptor beta chains in this list originate from one sample, sequenced in a study of T cell repertoires in cytomegalovirus infection. TCRdb re-called the reads through MiXCR, storing one row per CDR3 protein. This table holds 210,000 or so distinct CDR3 sequences, approximately 7% found once. Material: PBMCs. These receptors all come from a human donor in good health (CMV status not recorded). Some clones in this sample may be carry-over from other donors' samples.

At least ten counts were recorded for this clonotype. This chain uses TRBV5-5 with TRBJ1-2; 7 bases line up with TRBD1. This CDR3 has 21 residues. Per germline, CDR1 SGHKS and CDR2 YYEKEE (reference sequence). Trimming took 4 bases from V and 7 from J; bases not matched to a gene: 31. As DNA, the CDR3 is TGTGCCAGCAGCCTCAAACCTGGGACAGTCGATTTCCGACTGCCGGCGGGTGGCTACACCTTC. Translation gives CASSLKPGTVDFRLPAGGYTF. Full variable domain (remainder filled in from reference TRBV5-5 and TRBJ1-2): DAGVTQSPTHLIKTRGQQVTLRCSPISGHKSVSWYQQVLGQGPQFIFQYYEKEERGRGNFPDRFSARQFPNYSSELNVNALLLGDSALYLCASSLKPGTVDFRLPAGGYTFGSGTRLTVV.

This clonotype has just a few counts. J is TRBJ2-1 and V is TRBV29-1; the D is unclear. V lost 6 bases, J lost 8 bases, and 11 bases lay in between. This CDR3 region has 11 residues. Germline-derived CDR1 and CDR2 are SQVTM and ANQGSEA. The CDR3 DNA reads as TGCAGCGTCGCGCTTACAGATGAGCAGTTCTTC. Translating gives CSVALTDEQFF.

This clonotype was recorded many times. The CDR3 spells CASSQAGRAGNTEAFF. CDR3 sequence (DNA): TGTGCCAGCAGCCAAGCAGGCAGGGCTGGTAACACTGAAGCTTTCTTT. The V gene is TRBV14, the J gene TRBJ1-1; D perhaps matches TRBD1 (5 bases). The V end was cut by 1 base, the J end by 2 bases, with 14 bases between. The germline V gene encodes CDR1 SGHDN and CDR2 FVKESK. The CDR3 length is 16 residues. Complete variable domain (other parts from reference TRBV14 and TRBJ1-1): EAGVTQFPSHSVIEKGQTVTLRCDPISGHDNLYWYRRVMGKEIKFLLHFVKESKQDESGMPNNRFLAERTGGTYSTLKVQPAELEDSGVYFCASSQAGRAGNTEAFFGQGTRLTVV.

This clonotype was seen a handful of times. Written as DNA, the CDR3 is TGCAGCGTTGACCCCACAGGGGCAGATACGCAGTATTTT. This sequence encodes CSVDPTGADTQYF. This sequence joins TRBV29-1 and TRBJ2-3, with TRBD1 identical over 7 bases. Germline V gives CDR1 SQVTM, CDR2 ANQGSEA. The length of the CDR3 is 13 residues. V trimming: 3 bases; J trimming: 4 bases; junction bases outside the gene matches: 4.

This clonotype was seen repeatedly, ten times or more. The chain links TRBV2 to TRBJ1-1; D may be TRBD1 (5 bases). Germline-derived CDR1 and CDR2 are SNHLY and FYNNEI. This CDR3 is built from 16 residues. Trimming stripped 7 bases from V and 5 bases from J, with 23 bases between. The CDR3 region is CASTVVRGQGGTEAFF. The CDR3, as DNA: TGTGCCAGCACCGTGGTCCGCGGGCAGGGTGGTACTGAAGCTTTCTTT. The full variable domain, its missing parts supplied by reference TRBV2 and TRBJ1-1, is EPEVTQTPSHQVTQMGQEVILRCVPISNHLYFYWYRQILGQKVEFLVSFYNNEISEKSEIFDDQFSVERPDGSNFTLKIRSTKLEDSAMYFCASTVVRGQGGTEAFFGQGTRLTVV.

The rearrangement uses TRBV9 and TRBJ2-3, with D perhaps assigned TRBD1 or TRBD2 (7 bases each). Germline V gives CDR1 SGDLS, CDR2 YYNGEE. Trimming took off 3 bases at V and 9 bases at J, with 14 bases between the two ends. The CDR3 spans 13 residues. CDR3 in DNA: TGTGCCAGCAGCGGGGAGGGGGCTCGAACGCAGTATTTT. It specifies CASSGEGARTQYF.

The gene calls are TRBV20-1 and TRBJ2-6, with D possibly TRBD1 on 6 matching bases. V was pared by 5 bases and J by 2 bases, with 10 bases between. This CDR3 spans 14 amino acids. Germline CDR1 DFQATT, CDR2 SNEGSKA (reference sequence). CDR3 sequence: CSAGPGAGANVLTF. The CDR3 DNA sequence: TGCAGTGCTGGGCCAGGGGCTGGGGCCAACGTCCTGACTTTC.

This chain links TRBV4-2 with TRBJ1-5, with D unresolved. The CDR3 is 14 amino acids. V lost 1 base to trimming and J lost 6 bases, with 10 bases between them. CDR1 is LGHNA, CDR2 YNFKEQ, per germline. The CDR3 DNA follows: TGTGCCAGCAGCCAAGCCGCAGGTATTCAGCCCCAGCATTTT. It translates to CASSQAAGIQPQHF.

The chain has TRBV20-1 and TRBJ2-2; 9 nucleotides match TRBD2. The CDR3 extends over 17 amino acids. The V segment lost 0 bases and the J segment 0 bases; nucleotides outside the gene matches: 5. CDR1 DFQATT and CDR2 SNEGSKA come from the germline V gene (reference sequence). Here the CDR3 reads CSAREPLAGSNTGELFF. The DNA of the CDR3 is TGCAGTGCTAGAGAGCCTCTAGCGGGGTCGAACACCGGGGAGCTGTTTTTT.

This clonotype was observed at least ten times. The V call is TRBV6-1, the J call TRBJ1-1, with unresolved D. From germline, CDR1 is MNHNS and CDR2 SASEGT. The germline V and J ends were trimmed by 5 bases and 0 bases, with 10 bases remaining between them. This CDR3 is built from 14 residues. The CDR3 DNA sequence: TGTGCCAGCAGTAAAACTTCAATGAACACTGAAGCTTTCTTT. Translating it yields CASSKTSMNTEAFF.

Ten or more counts support this clonotype. In nucleotides, the CDR3 is TGTGCCAGCAGCTTTAGAGGAGGGGTTCGGACTAATGAAAAACTGTTTTTT. Its translation: CASSFRGGVRTNEKLFF. The J gene is TRBJ1-4, the V gene TRBV7-2, with D perhaps TRBD1 (5 bases). Looked up from germline, CDR1 is SGHTA and CDR2 is FQGNSA. This CDR3 spans 17 amino acids. V was pared by 3 bases and J by 2 bases, with 16 bases between.

Ten or more counts support this clonotype. The chain employs TRBV12-3 or TRBV12-4 and TRBJ2-1; 8 bases agree with TRBD1. V trimming: 4 bases; J trimming: 2 bases; junction bases outside the gene matches: 4. The CDR3 covers 15 residues. The chain's CDR3 is CASSSSGQAYNEQFF. CDR3 DNA sequence: TGTGCCAGCAGTTCCTCGGGACAGGCCTACAATGAGCAGTTCTTC.

This clonotype has ten or more counts. The CDR3 region has the DNA TGTGCCAGCAGCTCCGTCCAGCAGCCCCAGCATTTT. It is translated as CASSSVQQPQHF. The chain employs TRBV28 and TRBJ1-5; D is uncertain. This CDR3 is built from 12 residues. CDR1 and CDR2 (germline): MDHEN, SYDVKM. V lost 6 bases and J lost 7, with 10 bases in between.